This T cell receptor beta chain was sequenced for a study of CD8 T cells in Susac syndrome. The RNA input was about 0.5 to 1 ug, and it was reverse transcribed with random hexamers. Across 54 Vbeta and 13 Jbeta, TCR beta CDR3 was amplified with immunoSEQ multiplex PCR. TCRdb fed the immunoSEQ multiplex PCR reads into MiXCR, producing one record per CDR3 protein. The repertoire consists of hundreds of thousands of distinct CDR3 sequences, with approximately 85% occurring once and the leading ten covering about 0.22%. The CDR3 extends over 13 amino acids. V shed 4 bases, J shed 5 bases, and the junction held 3 bases outside the gene matches. The germline V gene has CDR1 MGHRA and CDR2 YSYEKL. Sequencing of TCR beta, carried out with a high-throughput approach, was applied to CD8+ and CD4+ T cells from the blood. The CD8+ and CD4+ T cells were negatively isolated, with the TEMRA cells enriched by FACS.

Sequencing used CD8+ T cells from PBMCs. This receptor was identified in a human donor with multiple sclerosis. V and J are TRBV4-1 and TRBJ1-1, with TRBD1 matching 8 bases. The chain's CDR3 is CASSPDRETEAFF. The CDR3 coding sequence is TGCGCCAGCAGCCCGGACAGGGAAACTGAAGCTTTCTTT.